One and the same sample provided the 27 T cell receptor beta chains below, sequenced in a study of OX40 agonist ivuxolimab in advanced cancers. The protocol was immunoSEQ multiplex PCR, while the TCRdb copy is restricted to in-frame clones and leaves out a portion. The table has about 58,000 clones, less than 85% seen once. The specimen comprised CD4+ or CD8+ T cells sorted from blood, sampled in a trial of the OX40 agonist ivuxolimab. These receptors were collected from an adult with an advanced solid tumor such as melanoma, head and neck, liver or kidney cancer.

CDR3 residues: CASSLSGPVTDTQYF. The CDR3 coding sequence is TGTGCCAGCAGTTTATCGGGGCCGGTCACAGATACGCAGTATTTT. The rearrangement joins TRBV28 to TRBJ2-3; perhaps D is TRBD1 or TRBD2 (5 bases each). Germline V gene sequence: CDR1 MDHEN, CDR2 SYDVKM. This CDR3 has 15 amino acids. Deletions cut 1 base from V and 2 bases from J, with 10 bases between.

The chain employs TRBV2 and TRBJ1-3, with TRBD1 as a possible D gene (6 bases). Germline V gene data show CDR1 as SNHLY and CDR2 as FYNNEI. Trimming shortened V by 7 bases and J by 4 bases, and 11 bases separated the two germline ends. CDR3 length: 13 residues. Here the CDR3 reads CASTRGQGNTIYF. CDR3 coding DNA: TGTGCCAGCACGCGGGGGCAAGGAAACACCATATATTTT.

The rearrangement uses TRBV11-2 and TRBJ2-1; 11 nucleotides match TRBD2. The CDR3 is 16 residues long. Germline V CDR1 and CDR2: SGHAT, FQNNGV. The trim removed 2 bases at V and 4 bases at J, leaving 4 bases unmatched. The CDR3 loop is CASSLLAGGLYNEQFF. The CDR3 region has the DNA TGTGCCAGCAGCTTACTAGCGGGGGGCTTGTACAATGAGCAGTTCTTC.

The rearrangement uses TRBV19 and TRBJ1-2, with 7 bases lining up with TRBD1. Trimming cost V 5 bases and J 9 bases; bases outside gene matches: 9. This CDR3 is built from 13 residues. Germline V gene data show CDR1 as LNHDA and CDR2 as SQIVND (reference sequence). The CDR3 loop reads CASSSDRVARYTF. The CDR3 DNA follows: TGTGCCAGTAGTTCTGACAGGGTCGCTCGCTACACCTTC.

The genes are TRBV9 and TRBJ1-3; D unresolved. This CDR3 region has 15 residues. Per the germline V gene, CDR1 is SGDLS and CDR2 is YYNGEE. V lost 0 bases to trimming and J lost 1 base, with 8 bases between them. The CDR3 DNA sequence: TGTGCCAGCAGCGTAGAGGCACAGTCTGGAAACACCATATATTTT. The encoded protein is CASSVEAQSGNTIYF. Combining the CDR3 with reference TRBV9 and TRBJ1-3 gives the whole variable domain DSGVTQTPKHLITATGQRVTLRCSPRSGDLSVYWYQQSLDQGLQFLIQYYNGEERAKGNILERFSAQQFPDLHSELNLSSLELGDSALYFCASSVEAQSGNTIYFGEGSWLTVV.

The V call is TRBV5-4, the J call TRBJ1-6; 7 bases line up with TRBD1. CDR3 length equals 15 residues. V lost 4 bases to trimming and J lost 5 bases; unmatched junction nucleotides: 6. Germline CDR1 reads SGHNT; CDR2 reads YYREEE (reference sequence). The CDR3 DNA reads as TGTGCCAGCAGCAAAGGGACAGTAAATAATTCACCCCTCCACTTT. Translated, it gives CASSKGTVNNSPLHF.

This chain uses TRBV27 with TRBJ1-2; 7 nucleotides line up with TRBD1. From germline, CDR1 is MNHEY and CDR2 SMNVEV (reference sequence). The CDR3 loop spans 13 amino acids. V shed 5 bases and J 4 bases; nucleotides not matched to a gene: 4. The CDR3 spells CASSLTGSYGYTF. The CDR3 coding sequence is TGTGCCAGCAGTCTGACAGGGAGCTATGGCTACACCTTC.

The chain links TRBV5-1 to TRBJ2-1, with 9 nucleotides matching TRBD2. Trimming took 0 bases from V and 4 from J; bases not matched to a gene: 2. This CDR3 has 15 residues. The germline CDR1 and CDR2 sequences are SGHRS and YFSETQ. The CDR3 region has the DNA TGCGCCAGCAGCTTGGGTAGCGGGGGTTACAATGAGCAGTTCTTC. The encoded protein is CASSLGSGGYNEQFF.

The V gene is TRBV30, the J gene TRBJ1-6; maybe TRBD1 (6 bases). The CDR3 totals 12 residues. The ends were cut back, 2 bases at V and 7 bases at J, with 6 bases in the middle. The germline V gene encodes CDR1 GTSNPN and CDR2 SVGIG (reference sequence). The CDR3 here is CAWSRGNSPLHF. In nucleotides, the CDR3 is TGTGCCTGGAGTAGGGGGAATTCACCCCTCCACTTT.

J is TRBJ1-1 and V is TRBV29-1; no firm D call. Trimming took off 5 bases at V and 4 bases at J, with 17 bases between the two ends. The germline CDR1 and CDR2 sequences are SQVTM and ANQGSEA. The CDR3 consists of 14 residues. The CDR3 reads CSVFGQAFSTEAFF. Written as DNA, the CDR3 is TGCAGCGTTTTCGGGCAGGCCTTTAGCACTGAAGCTTTCTTT.

CDR3 nucleotide sequence: TGTGCCAGCAGCTTTCCGAGCCGGGACTTGAACACCGGGGAGCTGTTTTTT. Its protein is CASSFPSRDLNTGELFF. This chain uses TRBV7-2 with TRBJ2-2; tentatively, D is TRBD2 (6 bases). This CDR3 is built from 17 residues. Deletions cut 3 bases from V and 1 base from J, with 15 bases between. Per germline, CDR1 SGHTA and CDR2 FQGNSA.

The chain couples TRBV5-5 to TRBJ2-2; 8 nucleotides line up with TRBD1. The germline V gene encodes CDR1 SGHKS and CDR2 YYEKEE (reference sequence). The junction had 10 bases not matched to a gene; V was cut back by 0 bases and J by 6 bases. This CDR3 has 17 residues. The CDR3 sequence is CASSLAGTGGLPGELFF. The CDR3 DNA sequence: TGTGCCAGCAGCTTGGCCGGGACAGGTGGGCTGCCCGGGGAGCTGTTTTTT.

This rearrangement joins TRBV6-5 to TRBJ2-3; perhaps D is TRBD1 or TRBD2 (5 bases each). This CDR3 has 14 residues. Germline lookup yields CDR1 MNHEY and CDR2 SVGAGI. Trimming cost V 8 bases and J 9 bases, with 21 bases left between them. In DNA form, the CDR3 reads TGTGCCAGCGGGCGTCCGGGACCCCCGGGGACGCAGTATTTT. Amino acid sequence: CASGRPGPPGTQYF.

The V and J genes are TRBV19 and TRBJ1-1; possibly TRBD1 for D (5 bases). This CDR3 region has 14 residues. CDR1 is LNHDA, CDR2 SQIVND, per germline (reference sequence). V dropped 6 bases and J dropped 4 bases, with 15 bases sitting between them. DNA of the CDR3: TGTGCCAGTAGCCCCGGGGACGGCGGCACTGAAGCTTTCTTT. Encoded protein: CASSPGDGGTEAFF.

The J gene is TRBJ2-7, the V gene TRBV4-1; 7 bases align to TRBD2. The CDR3 loop spans 14 amino acids. Germline CDR1 and CDR2: MGHRA and YSYEKL. V shed 0 bases, J shed 10 bases, and the junction held 9 bases outside the gene matches. The CDR3 sequence is CASSQEGGRAEQYF. The DNA for the CDR3 is TGCGCCAGCAGCCAAGAGGGTGGGAGGGCGGAACAGTACTTC.

This clone was observed a handful of times. The chain employs TRBV27 and TRBJ2-3, with 9 bases matching TRBD2. Germline trimming cut 1 base from V and 7 bases from J; bases unmatched to any gene: 6. CDR3 length: 15 residues. Germline CDR1 reads MNHEY; CDR2 reads SMNVEV (reference sequence). The CDR3 reads CASSLLAGVDYTQYF. DNA of the CDR3: TGTGCCAGCAGTTTATTAGCGGGGGTTGATTATACGCAGTATTTT.

This clone was recorded only once. The V and J genes are TRBV5-1 and TRBJ1-1; D is unclear. The CDR3 sequence is 13 residues long. Trimming pared 7 bases from V and 1 base from J, leaving 11 bases between. Germline loops: CDR1 SGHRS, CDR2 YFSETQ. CDR3 coding DNA: TGCGCCAGCGGGAATCCGGAGAACACTGAAGCTTTCTTT. This encodes CASGNPENTEAFF.

This chain joins TRBV11-1 and TRBJ2-1; 12 bases align to TRBD2. The ends lost 6 bases at V and 4 bases at J; junction bases unmatched: 4. The CDR3 runs to 15 residues. CDR1 is SGHAT and CDR2 is FQDESV in the germline V gene (reference sequence). CDR3 sequence reads: CASRPSGGEYNEQFF. CDR3 in DNA: TGTGCCAGCAGGCCTAGCGGGGGGGAATACAATGAGCAGTTCTTC. Combining the CDR3 with reference TRBV11-1 and TRBJ2-1 gives the whole variable domain EAEVAQSPRYKITEKSQAVAFWCDPISGHATLYWYRQILGQGPELLVQFQDESVVDDSQLPKDRFSAERLKGVDSTLKIQPAELGDSAMYLCASRPSGGEYNEQFFGPGTRLTVL.

This clone has just a few counts. This sequence joins TRBV28 and TRBJ2-3, with 9 nucleotides matching TRBD1. The CDR3 runs to 15 residues. V lost 6 bases to trimming and J lost 1 base; unmatched junction nucleotides: 5. CDR1 is MDHEN and CDR2 is SYDVKM in the germline V gene. The CDR3 DNA sequence: TGTGCCAGCAGACAACAGGGGGCTGGCACAGATACGCAGTATTTT. Protein sequence: CASRQQGAGTDTQYF.

The CDR3 coding sequence is TGCGCCAGCAGCCCGGGGACTAGCGGGGGACGGCAGTACTTC. This sequence encodes CASSPGTSGGRQYF. V is TRBV4-1 and J is TRBJ2-7; TRBD2 agrees at 14 bases. Germline V gene lookup returns CDR1 MGHRA and CDR2 YSYEKL. The CDR3 has 14 residues. J gave up 9 bases and V 4 bases, and 5 bases lay outside the gene matches.

The J gene is TRBJ2-7, the V gene TRBV20-1, with D possibly matching TRBD1 (6 bases). The V gene's germline CDR1 is DFQATT and CDR2 SNEGSKA (reference sequence). This CDR3 comprises 11 residues. The V and J ends lost 6 bases and 6 bases respectively, with 12 bases between them. The CDR3 DNA sequence: TGCAGTGCCCCGGGACACCCCGAGCAGTACTTC. Amino acid sequence: CSAPGHPEQYF.

The V and J genes are TRBV5-4 and TRBJ2-2, with TRBD2 matching 7 bases. This CDR3 region has 14 residues. Germline loops: CDR1 SGHNT, CDR2 YYREEE (reference sequence). V shed 6 bases and J 1 base; nucleotides not matched to a gene: 3. CDR3 amino acids: CASKTGGNTGELFF. DNA of the CDR3: TGTGCCAGCAAAACGGGGGGGAACACCGGGGAGCTGTTTTTT.

The V gene is TRBV7-2, the J gene TRBJ2-2, with D unclear. Germline CDR1 and CDR2: SGHTA and FQGNSA. Trimming stripped 2 bases from V and 6 bases from J, with 10 bases between. The CDR3 runs 14 residues. The CDR3 DNA sequence: TGTGCCAGCAGCTTAAGGCCCAGTCCCGGGGAGCTGTTTTTT. Translated, it gives CASSLRPSPGELFF.

The genes are TRBV7-2 and TRBJ1-4; no clear D. V was clipped by 8 bases and J by 13 bases, with 17 bases between them. The germline V gene encodes CDR1 SGHTA and CDR2 FQGNSA. The CDR3 runs 12 residues. CDR3 DNA sequence: TGTGCCAGCTCCACAAACGGGATAGGACTGTTTTTT. It is translated as CASSTNGIGLFF.

The rearrangement uses TRBV5-1 and TRBJ2-7; possible D gene TRBD2, 6 bases. This CDR3 comprises 13 residues. In germline, CDR1 is SGHRS, CDR2 YFSETQ. V was cut by 0 bases and J by 5 bases, with 9 bases left in between. In DNA, the CDR3 is TGCGCCAGCAGCTTGGGTCCGGGGGACGAGCAGTACTTC. Amino acids: CASSLGPGDEQYF.

The rearrangement joins TRBV29-1 to TRBJ1-1; tentatively, D is TRBD1 (6 bases). Germline V gene data show CDR1 as SQVTM and CDR2 as ANQGSEA. The CDR3 runs 13 residues. Trimming took off 4 bases at V and 4 bases at J, with 13 bases between the two ends. The CDR3 bases are TGCAGCGTTGTGGGGGGCGGGGGCACTGAAGCTTTCTTT. This translates into CSVVGGGGTEAFF.

V usage is TRBV4-1 and J usage is TRBJ1-4; 9 positions agree with TRBD1. Germline loops: CDR1 MGHRA, CDR2 YSYEKL. This CDR3 contains 16 residues. J gave up 8 bases and V 0 bases, and 7 bases lay outside the gene matches. CDR3 protein: CASSQDMRGQGEKLFF. CDR3 nucleotides: TGCGCCAGCAGCCAAGATATGAGGGGACAGGGCGAAAAACTGTTTTTT.